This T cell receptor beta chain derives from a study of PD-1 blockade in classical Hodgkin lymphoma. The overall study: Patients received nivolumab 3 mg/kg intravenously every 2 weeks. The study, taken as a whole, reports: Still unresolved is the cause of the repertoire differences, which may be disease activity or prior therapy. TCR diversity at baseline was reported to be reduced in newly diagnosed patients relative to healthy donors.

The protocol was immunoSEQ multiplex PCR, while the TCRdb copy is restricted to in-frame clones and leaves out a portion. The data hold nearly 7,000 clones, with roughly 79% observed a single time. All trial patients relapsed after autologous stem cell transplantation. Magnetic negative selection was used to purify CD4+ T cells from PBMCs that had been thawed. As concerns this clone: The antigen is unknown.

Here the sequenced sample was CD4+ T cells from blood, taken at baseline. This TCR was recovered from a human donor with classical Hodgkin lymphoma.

The CDR3 DNA follows: TGTGCCAGCAGCCGACAGGGAGGACTAGCGGGGGGCCCCTACGAGCAGTACTTC. Protein: CASSRQGGLAGGPYEQYF. The chain is built from TRBV7-6 and TRBJ2-7; 14 nucleotides align to TRBD2. CDR1 is SGHVS and CDR2 is FNYEAQ in the germline V gene. The V segment lost 5 bases and the J segment 2 bases; nucleotides outside the gene matches: 11. This CDR3 contains 18 residues.